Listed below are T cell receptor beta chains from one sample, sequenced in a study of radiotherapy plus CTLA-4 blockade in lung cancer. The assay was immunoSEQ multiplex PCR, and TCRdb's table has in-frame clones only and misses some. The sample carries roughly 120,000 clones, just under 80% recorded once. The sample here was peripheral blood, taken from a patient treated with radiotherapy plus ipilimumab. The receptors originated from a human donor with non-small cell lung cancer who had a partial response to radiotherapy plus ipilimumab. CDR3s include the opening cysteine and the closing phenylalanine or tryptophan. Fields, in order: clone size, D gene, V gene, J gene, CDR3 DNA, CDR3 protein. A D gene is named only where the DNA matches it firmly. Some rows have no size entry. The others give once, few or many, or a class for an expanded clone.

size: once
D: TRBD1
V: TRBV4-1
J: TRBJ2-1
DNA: TGCGCCAGCAGCCACAAACAGGGGGGCTCCTACAATGAGCAGTTCTTC
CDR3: CASSHKQGGSYNEQFF

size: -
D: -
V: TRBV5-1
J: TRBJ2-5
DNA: TGCGCCAGCAGCTCCTTCCTTGGCGCGACAGAAGAGACCCAGTACTTC
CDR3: CASSSFLGATEETQYF

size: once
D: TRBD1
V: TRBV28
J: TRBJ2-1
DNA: TGTGCCAGTGGGAACAGGGGCAATGAGCAGTTCTTC
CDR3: CASGNRGNEQFF

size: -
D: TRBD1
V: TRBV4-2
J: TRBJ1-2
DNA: TGTGCCAGCAGCCTCCCGGACAGGGATATCTATGGCTACACCTTC
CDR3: CASSLPDRDIYGYTF

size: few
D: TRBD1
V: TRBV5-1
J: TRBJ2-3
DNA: TGCGCCAGCAAGACAGGGGGCACAGATACGCAGTATTTT
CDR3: CASKTGGTDTQYF

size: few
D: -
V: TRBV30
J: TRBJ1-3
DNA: TGTGCCTGGAGCAAAGACAGCTTTGGAAACACCATATATTTT
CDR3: CAWSKDSFGNTIYF

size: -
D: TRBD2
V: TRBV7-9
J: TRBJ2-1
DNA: TGTGCCAGCAGCTCAAGCGGGACTAGCGGGAGTAGGGAGAGCAATGAGCAGTTCTTC
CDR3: CASSSSGTSGSRESNEQFF

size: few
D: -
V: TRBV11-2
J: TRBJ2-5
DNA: TGTGCCAGCAGTCCCGGATACACTACTAGTTCTCAAGAGACCCAGTACTTC
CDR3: CASSPGYTTSSQETQYF

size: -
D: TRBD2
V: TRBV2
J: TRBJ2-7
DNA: TGTGCCAGCAGGGCGACTAGCTTTGAGTCCTACGAGCAGTACTTC
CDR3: CASRATSFESYEQYF

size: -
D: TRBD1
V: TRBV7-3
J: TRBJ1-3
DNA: TGTGCCAGCAGCCGTGGGACAGCTGGAAACACCATATATTTT
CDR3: CASSRGTAGNTIYF

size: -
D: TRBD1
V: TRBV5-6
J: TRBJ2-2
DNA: TGTGCCAGCAGCTTGGCGTCGCTCGGACAGGGGGCCTTCACCGGGGAGCTGTTTTTT
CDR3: CASSLASLGQGAFTGELFF

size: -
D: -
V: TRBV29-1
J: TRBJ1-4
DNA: TGCAGCGGGGGAGGGGGTGAAAAACTGTTTTTT
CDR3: CSGGGGEKLFF

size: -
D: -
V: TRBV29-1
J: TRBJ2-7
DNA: TGCAGCGTTGTGGCGGGGAACTCCTACGAGCAGTACTTC
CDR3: CSVVAGNSYEQYF

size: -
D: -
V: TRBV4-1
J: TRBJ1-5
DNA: TGCGCCAGCAGCCAACTGACTCTGGGCAAAGTCTGGGGGGATCAGCCCCAGCATTTT
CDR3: CASSQLTLGKVWGDQPQHF

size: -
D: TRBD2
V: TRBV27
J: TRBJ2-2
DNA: TGTGCCAGCAGTTTATCAGCGGGAGGGCCCGGGGAGCTGTTTTTT
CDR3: CASSLSAGGPGELFF

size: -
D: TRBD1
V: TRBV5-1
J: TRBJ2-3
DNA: TGCGCCAGCAGCGACCTCCGGGACAGACTGGGCCATACGCAGTATTTT
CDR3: CASSDLRDRLGHTQYF

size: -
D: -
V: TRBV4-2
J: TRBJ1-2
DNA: TGTGCCAGCAGCCAAGGGTTGGGAGTGGCCAACTATGGCTACACCTTC
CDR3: CASSQGLGVANYGYTF

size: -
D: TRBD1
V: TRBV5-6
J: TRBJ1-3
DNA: TGTGCCAGCAGCTTTATACAGGGGGCTACCTCTGGAAACACCATATATTTT
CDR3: CASSFIQGATSGNTIYF

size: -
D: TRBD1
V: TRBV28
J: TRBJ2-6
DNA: TGTGCCAGCGCCTACAGGGGGGCGGTCCCTATCTCTGGGGCCAACGTCCTGACTTTC
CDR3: CASAYRGAVPISGANVLTF

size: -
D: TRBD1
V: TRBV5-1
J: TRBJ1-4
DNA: TGCGCCAGCAGCCAAGGGACAGGGGAGAGGGAAAAACTGTTTTTT
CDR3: CASSQGTGEREKLFF

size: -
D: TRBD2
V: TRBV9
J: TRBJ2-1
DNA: TGTGCCAGCACCTGGGGGACTAGCGGGAGTAATGAGCAGTTCTTC
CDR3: CASTWGTSGSNEQFF

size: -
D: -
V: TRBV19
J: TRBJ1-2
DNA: TGTGCCAGTAGGCGGACAGCGGGGGGCTACACCTTC
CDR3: CASRRTAGGYTF

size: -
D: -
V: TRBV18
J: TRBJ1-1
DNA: TGTGCCAGCTCTCCCGGGAGGGTCCAAGCTTTCTTT
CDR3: CASSPGRVQAFF

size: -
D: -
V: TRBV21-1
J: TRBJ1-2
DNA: TGTGCCTGCGCACAGAAGTACTATGGCTACACCTTC
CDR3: CACAQKYYGYTF

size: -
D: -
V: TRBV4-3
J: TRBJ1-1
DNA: TGCGCCAGCAGCCAACAACTGGTTCTGAACACTGAAGCTTTCTTT
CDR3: CASSQQLVLNTEAFF

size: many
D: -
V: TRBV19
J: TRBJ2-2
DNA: TGTGCCAGTAGTATTCGACAGCTGAACACCGGGGAGCTGTTTTTT
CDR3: CASSIRQLNTGELFF

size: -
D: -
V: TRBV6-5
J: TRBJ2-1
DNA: TGTGCCAGCAGGGGAACTAGCAGAAGTAACAATGAGCAGTTCTTC
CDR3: CASRGTSRSNNEQFF

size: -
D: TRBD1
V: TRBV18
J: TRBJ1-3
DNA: TGTGCCAGCTCTCCCGCCGGGACAGGGGTCGGAAACACCATATATTTT
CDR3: CASSPAGTGVGNTIYF

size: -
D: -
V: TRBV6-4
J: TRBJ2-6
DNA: TGTGCCAGCAGTCGGACAGCTGGGGCCAACGTCCTGACTTTC
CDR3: CASSRTAGANVLTF

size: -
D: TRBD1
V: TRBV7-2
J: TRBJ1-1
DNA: TGTGCCAGCAGCTCCACAGGGGCGGGCACTGAAGCTTTCTTT
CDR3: CASSSTGAGTEAFF

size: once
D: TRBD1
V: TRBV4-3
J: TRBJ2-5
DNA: TGCGCCAGCAGCCAGCTGCCGGGACAGAGAACGGAGACCCAGTACTTC
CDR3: CASSQLPGQRTETQYF

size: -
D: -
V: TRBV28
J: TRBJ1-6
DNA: TGTGCCAGCAGTTTAGTCCCGAGAGTCCTCCACTTT
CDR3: CASSLVPRVLHF

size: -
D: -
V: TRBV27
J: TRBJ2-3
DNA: TGTGCCAGCAGTCAACGGGACCCGGGAGTCACAGATACGCAGTATTTT
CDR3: CASSQRDPGVTDTQYF

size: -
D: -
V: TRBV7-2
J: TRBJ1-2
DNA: TGTGCCAGCAGCACCCCCCCGATGGGGCCCTATGGCTACACCTTC
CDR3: CASSTPPMGPYGYTF

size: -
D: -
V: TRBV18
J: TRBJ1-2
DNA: TGTGCCAGCTCACCCCCAGAATTGGACTATGGCTACACCTTC
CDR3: CASSPPELDYGYTF

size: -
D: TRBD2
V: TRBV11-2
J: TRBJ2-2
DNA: TGTGCCAGCAGCGAGACTAGCGGGAGACAGTGGGGGGAGCTGTTTTTT
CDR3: CASSETSGRQWGELFF

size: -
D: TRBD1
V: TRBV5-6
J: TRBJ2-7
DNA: TGTGCCAGCAGCTTGGGGACAGGCTTTTTTCCCTACGAGCAGTACTTC
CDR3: CASSLGTGFFPYEQYF

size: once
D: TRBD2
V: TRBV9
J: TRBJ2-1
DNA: TGTGCCAGTGGACTAGCGGGAATAAGTGAGCAGTTCTTC
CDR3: CASGLAGISEQFF

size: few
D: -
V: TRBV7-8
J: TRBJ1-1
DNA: TGTGCCAGCAGCTTAGACCCGGGGATGAACACTGAAGCTTTCTTT
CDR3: CASSLDPGMNTEAFF

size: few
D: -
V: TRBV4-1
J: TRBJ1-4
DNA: TGCGCCAGCAGCCAAGACACAGTTGCAACTAATGAAAAACTGTTTTTT
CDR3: CASSQDTVATNEKLFF

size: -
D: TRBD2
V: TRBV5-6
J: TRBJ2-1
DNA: TGTGCCAGCAGCCCCGGGGGGAGGGCAGACAATGAGCAGTTCTTC
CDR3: CASSPGGRADNEQFF

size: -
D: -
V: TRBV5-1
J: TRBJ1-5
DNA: TGCGCCAGCAGGTCATCAGCGAGTGTAGATCAGCCCCAGCATTTT
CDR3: CASRSSASVDQPQHF

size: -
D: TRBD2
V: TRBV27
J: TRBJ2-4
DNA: TGTGCCAGCAGTTCCCTGGCGGGGGGCCCCAAAAACATTCAGTACTTC
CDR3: CASSSLAGGPKNIQYF

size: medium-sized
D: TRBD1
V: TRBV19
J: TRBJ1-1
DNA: TGTGCCAGTAGTGTGGACAGGGCGGAGAGGGGTGAAGCTTTCTTT
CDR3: CASSVDRAERGEAFF